Below, 2 T cell receptor beta chains from the same sample are listed, as sequenced in a study of T-cell reconstitution after alpha-beta-depleted transplantation in children. During its preparation, the TCRbeta library received unique molecular identifiers. One entry per CDR3 protein, called by TCRdb with MiXCR from the PCR reads. Of approximately 430,000 distinct CDR3 sequences listed, around 15% were seen once; the top ten hold roughly 29%. Sequenced here: PBMCs, mostly from graft donor cells, sampled 360 days after TCRalphabeta/CD19-depleted stem cell transplant. All receptors come from a boy in the first two years of life who had a stem cell transplant for Wiskott-Aldrich syndrome, so the T cells may come from the graft donor.

This clonotype showed up just a few times. The genes are TRBV12-5 and TRBJ1-2, with 9 bases fitting TRBD1. The germline V gene encodes CDR1 LGHNT and CDR2 FRNRAP. This CDR3 is 16 amino acids long. J gave up 7 bases and V 0 bases, and 9 bases lay outside the gene matches. The CDR3 nucleotides read TGTGCTAGTGGTTTGGTTCCGGGACAGGGAATACGTGGCTACACCTTC. Amino acid sequence: CASGLVPGQGIRGYTF.

The J gene is TRBJ2-2, the V gene TRBV6-2 or TRBV6-3, with 9 nucleotides matching TRBD2. Germline trimming cut 2 bases from V and 3 bases from J; bases unmatched to any gene: 4. CDR1 MNHEY and CDR2 SVGEGT come from the germline V gene. This CDR3 has 16 residues. The CDR3 region has the DNA TGTGCCAGCAGTTACATTCTAGCGGGATACACCGGGGAGCTGTTTTTT. This gives the protein CASSYILAGYTGELFF.